This passage covers 22 T cell receptor beta chains from one sample sequenced in a study of cytomegalovirus exposure and HLA in healthy donors. The PCR employed 60 Vbeta primers together with 13 Jbeta primers. Clones were read by immunoSEQ multiplex PCR, and TCRdb kept only the in-frame ones, dropping some. The sample yields about 200,000 clones, over 60% seen once. The specimen was PBMCs. These receptors were taken from a woman between 35 and 50 years old in good health and CMV-seronegative.

The chain uses TRBV9 and TRBJ2-2; 7 positions match TRBD1. V shed 1 base, J shed 2 bases, and the junction held 5 bases outside the gene matches. This CDR3 has 16 residues. Germline V gives CDR1 SGDLS, CDR2 YYNGEE. CDR3 DNA: TGTGCCAGCAGCGTAAGCACAGGGGCCAACACCGGGGAGCTGTTTTTT. Its protein is CASSVSTGANTGELFF.

The rearrangement joins TRBV11-3 to TRBJ2-7; possibly TRBD1 for D (6 bases). Trimming took 1 base from V and 5 from J, leaving 12 bases between them. CDR1 and CDR2 (germline): SGHNT, YENEEA. CDR3 length equals 14 residues. The CDR3 here is CASSLGGPYNEQYV. The CDR3 DNA sequence: TGTGCCAGCAGCTTAGGGGGGCCGTATAACGAGCAGTACGTC.

V gene TRBV29-1 combines with J gene TRBJ2-1, with 11 bases that match TRBD2. V trimming: 4 bases; J trimming: 0 bases; junction bases outside the gene matches: 5. Germline loops: CDR1 SQVTM, CDR2 ANQGSEA. The CDR3 spans 16 residues. CDR3 region: CSVGGTSGDSYNEQFF. CDR3 coding DNA: TGCAGCGTTGGGGGGACTAGCGGAGACTCCTACAATGAGCAGTTCTTC.

V usage is TRBV5-1 and J usage is TRBJ2-7; D possibly corresponds to TRBD2 (6 bases). V was cut by 5 bases and J by 6 bases, with 12 bases left in between. This CDR3 spans 12 amino acids. Germline lookup yields CDR1 SGHRS and CDR2 YFSETQ. The CDR3 reads CASRTEEGEQYF. DNA of the CDR3: TGCGCCAGCAGGACAGAGGAGGGCGAGCAGTACTTC.

This clone was recorded only once. The CDR3 bases are TGTGCCAGCAGCTTAGTCCCCTTCACCGGGACAGGGTATAGCTATGGCTACACCTTC. It yields the protein CASSLVPFTGTGYSYGYTF. The chain carries TRBV7-8 and TRBJ1-2; 9 bases are a match to TRBD1. The CDR3 extends over 19 amino acids. Unmatched junction bases numbered 16, after V lost 1 base and J lost 4 bases. From germline, CDR1 is SGHVS and CDR2 FQNEAQ.

V is TRBV2 and J is TRBJ1-1; D uncertain. CDR3 length: 12 residues. Trimming cost V 6 bases and J 7 bases, with 12 bases left between them. Germline V lookup: CDR1 SNHLY, CDR2 FYNNEI. The CDR3 protein is CASSKEGFEAFF. As DNA, the CDR3 is TGTGCCAGCAGCAAGGAGGGATTTGAAGCTTTCTTT.

The chain joins TRBV7-3 to TRBJ1-2, with D unclear. Trimming pared 6 bases from V and 6 bases from J, leaving 17 bases between. Germline assignment: CDR1 SGHTA and CDR2 FQGTGA. This CDR3 region has 14 residues. CDR3 DNA sequence: TGTGCCAGCAGTCTCTCCCCTGAGGGTGATGGCTACACCTTC. It specifies CASSLSPEGDGYTF.

This clone was detected a few times. The chain couples TRBV5-1 to TRBJ2-1; 10 nucleotides agree with TRBD2. V was pared by 7 bases and J by 3 bases, with 7 bases of the junction left unmatched. CDR3 size: 15 residues. Germline V lookup: CDR1 SGHRS, CDR2 YFSETQ. The CDR3 DNA is TGCGCCAGCGGAACTAGCGGGACCAGCTACAATGAGCAGTTCTTC. Residues: CASGTSGTSYNEQFF.

The chain joins TRBV4-2 to TRBJ2-1, with TRBD2 as a possible D gene (6 bases). There are 13 residues in the CDR3. Trimming removed 4 bases at V and 10 bases at J, with 14 bases between. Germline assignment: CDR1 LGHNA and CDR2 YNFKEQ. CDR3 residues: CASSLGLSGEQFF. The CDR3 region has the DNA TGTGCCAGCAGCCTTGGACTATCGGGGGAGCAGTTCTTC.

The J gene is TRBJ1-2, the V gene TRBV7-9; D is possibly TRBD1 (6 bases). There are 14 residues in the CDR3. Germline V gives CDR1 SEHNR, CDR2 FQNEAQ (reference sequence). With 1 base removed from V and 5 bases from J, the gap between germline ends came to 11 bases. CDR3 in DNA: TGTGCCAGCAGCTTAGGACAGGTCGGTTATGGCTACACCTTC. It is translated as CASSLGQVGYGYTF.

The rearrangement joins TRBV9 to TRBJ2-1; 10 bases fit TRBD2. This CDR3 is built from 16 residues. Germline assignment: CDR1 SGDLS and CDR2 YYNGEE. J was trimmed by 3 bases and V by 2 bases; bases with no gene match: 5. CDR3: CASSVGGTSDYNEQFF. As DNA, the CDR3 is TGTGCCAGCAGCGTCGGCGGGACTAGCGACTACAATGAGCAGTTCTTC.

The chain employs TRBV4-1 and TRBJ2-1; maybe TRBD2 (5 bases). Germline CDR1 reads MGHRA; CDR2 reads YSYEKL. The CDR3 sequence is 18 residues long. V was pared by 1 base and J by 0 bases, with 16 bases between. The CDR3 bases are TGCGCCAGCAGCCAAGCGGGTGGCGGGTCGAGCTCCTACAATGAGCAGTTCTTC. This gives the protein CASSQAGGGSSSYNEQFF.

CDR3 loop: CAISERLAGISGGELFF. DNA for the CDR3: TGTGCCATCAGTGAACGACTAGCGGGAATCAGTGGCGGGGAGCTGTTTTTT. The rearrangement links TRBV10-3 to TRBJ2-2; 11 nucleotides align to TRBD2. The CDR3 contains 17 residues. V lost 3 bases and J lost 7; bases outside the gene matches: 10. Germline CDR1 reads ENHRY; CDR2 reads SYGVKD.

This sequence joins TRBV7-9 and TRBJ2-2; TRBD2 might be the D (5 bases). The germline CDR1 and CDR2 sequences are SEHNR and FQNEAQ (reference sequence). V lost 4 bases to trimming and J lost 4 bases, with 13 bases between them. CDR3 size: 15 residues. This chain's CDR3 is CASSWRGQSTGELFF. In DNA, the CDR3 is TGTGCCAGCAGCTGGCGCGGGCAGAGCACCGGGGAGCTGTTTTTT. Based on the CDR3 plus reference TRBV7-9 and TRBJ2-2, the full variable domain is DTGVSQNPRHKITKRGQNVTFRCDPISEHNRLYWYRQTLGQGPEFLTYFQNEAQLEKSRLLSDRFSAERPKGSFSTLEIQRTEQGDSAMYLCASSWRGQSTGELFFGEGSRLTVL.

The chain recombines TRBV5-1 with TRBJ2-1, with D possibly matching TRBD1 (5 bases). This CDR3 contains 17 residues. The germline CDR1 and CDR2 sequences are SGHRS and YFSETQ. The V gene lost 3 bases and the J gene lost 5 bases, with 21 bases spanning the gap. Written as DNA, the CDR3 is TGCGCCAGCAGCTACGGAATCGCAGGGCGGAGAGACAATGAGCAGTTCTTC. As protein: CASSYGIAGRRDNEQFF.

The V and J genes are TRBV30 and TRBJ2-7, with 10 bases matching TRBD2. V gave up 4 bases and J gave up 2 bases; unmatched junction bases: 8. Looked up from germline, CDR1 is GTSNPN and CDR2 is SVGIG (reference sequence). The CDR3 is 15 residues long. The CDR3 protein is CAWKAGGPWTYEQYF. CDR3 DNA sequence: TGTGCCTGGAAAGCGGGAGGGCCTTGGACCTACGAGCAGTACTTC.

The chain carries TRBV18 and TRBJ1-1, with D possibly being TRBD1 (6 bases). This CDR3 is built from 14 residues. V lost 3 bases and J 3 bases, leaving 11 bases between the germline ends. CDR1 is KGHSH and CDR2 is LQKENI in the germline V gene. The CDR3: CASSPQGSHTEAFF. The CDR3 DNA reads TGTGCCAGCTCACCTCAGGGGTCTCACACTGAAGCTTTCTTT.

The V and J genes are TRBV18 and TRBJ1-2, with a weak D call TRBD1 (6 bases). The V and J ends lost 3 bases and 6 bases respectively, with 20 bases between them. The CDR3 spans 16 residues. Germline values: CDR1 KGHSH, CDR2 LQKENI. Here the CDR3 reads CASSPRGQLGVDGYTF. CDR3 in DNA: TGTGCCAGCTCACCCCGAGGACAGCTCGGGGTGGATGGCTACACCTTC.

This rearrangement joins TRBV2 to TRBJ2-7; 7 bases align to TRBD1. The V and J ends lost 7 bases and 2 bases, in that order; junction bases with no gene match: 2. The CDR3 contains 12 residues. CDR1 is SNHLY and CDR2 is FYNNEI in the germline V gene. The DNA for the CDR3 is TGTGCCAGCATCGGGACAGCCTACGAGCAGTACTTC. Translation: CASIGTAYEQYF.

The chain combines TRBV18 with TRBJ1-2; TRBD1 might be the D (5 bases). Trimming left V 3 bases short and J 8 bases short, with 13 bases between. Germline CDR1 is KGHSH and CDR2 is LQKENI. This CDR3 is 13 amino acids long. CDR3 sequence reads: CASSPVVGEGYTF. The CDR3 DNA sequence: TGTGCCAGCTCACCCGTAGTAGGGGAAGGCTACACCTTC.

This chain connects TRBV9 to TRBJ1-2; D possibly corresponds to TRBD1 (5 bases). CDR3 length: 12 residues. Trimming shortened V by 0 bases and J by 6 bases, and 6 bases separated the two germline ends. Germline V gene sequence: CDR1 SGDLS, CDR2 YYNGEE. CDR3 region: CASSVVGHGYTF. CDR3 in DNA: TGTGCCAGCAGCGTAGTGGGGCATGGCTACACCTTC.

The V and J genes are TRBV9 and TRBJ1-2; D gene uncertain. V was shortened by 0 bases and J by 6 bases, with 12 bases between the two germline ends. Germline lookup yields CDR1 SGDLS and CDR2 YYNGEE. The CDR3 sequence is 14 residues long. The CDR3 nucleotides are TGTGCCAGCAGCGTAGGTCTGGGTGAGGATGGCTACACCTTC. Amino acid sequence: CASSVGLGEDGYTF.